The 16 T cell receptor beta chains given below trace back to one sample, sequenced in a study of T cells in Graves' hyperthyroidism and ophthalmopathy. TCR beta CDR3 sequences were amplified from RNA transcripts. HTBI primers were employed in a first-round RT-PCR of the TCR CDR3. TCRdb reanalysed the multiplex PCR reads using MiXCR and keeps one entry per CDR3 protein. The table has 300,000 to 450,000 distinct CDR3 sequences, about 18% seen once; the top ten hold approximately 30%. Specimen: blood. The receptors derive from a woman in her twenties or thirties with Graves' hyperthyroidism that later progressed to Graves' ophthalmopathy.

This clonotype was counted at least ten times. CDR3 sequence reads: CASSQDLRREAFF. The CDR3 bases are TGTGCCAGCAGCCAAGATCTCCGCCGGGAAGCTTTCTTT. V gene TRBV3-1 combines with J gene TRBJ1-1; D remains ambiguous. Germline CDR1 reads LGHDT; CDR2 reads YNNKEL (reference sequence). This CDR3 has 13 amino acids. Trimming left V 0 bases short and J 8 bases short, with 10 bases between.

This clonotype has more than one count but fewer than ten. The chain carries TRBV6-1 and TRBJ1-1, with no clear D. V was shortened by 5 bases and J by 1 base, with 11 bases between the two germline ends. The CDR3 totals 14 residues. Germline V gene data show CDR1 as MNHNS and CDR2 as SASEGT. CDR3 protein: CASSLYEQNTEAFF. Written as DNA, the CDR3 is TGTGCCAGCAGTCTCTACGAACAGAACACTGAAGCTTTCTTT.

This clonotype was detected ten times or more. This chain connects TRBV27 to TRBJ1-5; the D is unclear. CDR1 and CDR2 (germline): MNHEY, SMNVEV (reference sequence). Deletions cut 2 bases from V and 0 bases from J, with 8 bases between. This CDR3 region has 15 residues. This chain's CDR3 is CASSLIDGSNQPQHF. CDR3 sequence (DNA): TGTGCCAGCAGTTTAATTGACGGTAGCAATCAGCCCCAGCATTTT.

The chain joins TRBV9 to TRBJ1-2; TRBD1 matches at 7 bases. Germline CDR1 and CDR2: SGDLS and YYNGEE. J was trimmed by 3 bases and V by 3 bases; bases with no gene match: 11. CDR3 length equals 16 residues. The CDR3 spells CASSADPGQVDYGYTF. The CDR3 DNA reads TGTGCCAGCAGCGCAGATCCCGGACAGGTGGACTATGGCTACACCTTC.

This clonotype was recorded at least ten times. The rearrangement uses TRBV28 and TRBJ1-4, with D perhaps TRBD1 (5 bases). The CDR3 consists of 14 residues. The V end lost 8 bases, the J end lost 8 bases, and 18 bases lay between the germline ends. Germline V gene data show CDR1 as MDHEN and CDR2 as SYDVKM. The CDR3 coding sequence is TGTGCCAGCTGCCGGTGGGGGGTCGAGGAAAAACTGTTTTTT. Its translation: CASCRWGVEEKLFF.

There are many counts of this clonotype. V is TRBV24-1 and J is TRBJ2-1, with a tentative D call TRBD2 (6 bases). The CDR3 has 14 amino acids. Trimming removed 9 bases from V and 5 bases from J, with 16 bases in between. Germline CDR1 and CDR2: KGHDR and SFDVKD. The CDR3 loop reads CATEATRTNNEQFF. Written as DNA, the CDR3 is TGTGCCACCGAAGCGACTAGGACTAACAATGAGCAGTTCTTC.

This clonotype was seen repeatedly, ten times or more. The rearrangement links TRBV11-3 to TRBJ2-7; D unclear. This CDR3 has 11 residues. V gave up 4 bases and J gave up 7 bases, with 8 bases separating them. CDR1 is SGHNT, CDR2 YENEEA, per germline. The CDR3, as DNA: TGTGCCAGCAGCTGGGCTCATGAGCAGTACTTC. Translation gives CASSWAHEQYF.

This clonotype has at least ten counts. The rearrangement uses TRBV27 and TRBJ2-1; 7 nucleotides line up with TRBD1. Looked up from germline, CDR1 is MNHEY and CDR2 is SMNVEV (reference sequence). This CDR3 has 13 residues. With V trimmed by 3 bases and J by 8 bases, 4 bases remained unmatched. The CDR3 nucleotides are TGTGCCAGCAGTTTCACAGGGGCGCATGAGCAGTTCTTC. Translated, it gives CASSFTGAHEQFF.

Notes on this clonotype: This may be a read error: a much more frequent sequence differs by one nucleotide. The rearrangement links TRBV6-1 to TRBJ2-1; 12 nucleotides match TRBD2. The CDR3 has 19 residues. In germline, CDR1 is MNHNS, CDR2 SASEGT. V lost 5 bases, J lost 8 bases, and 19 bases stayed unmatched. The CDR3 loop is CASSHPLLTRLAGDDEQFF. Written as DNA, the CDR3 is TGTGCCAGCAGTCACCCCCTACTAACTCGACTAGCGGGAGATGATGAGCAGTTCTTC.

This clonotype has more than one count but fewer than ten. The rearrangement joins TRBV18 to TRBJ2-1; TRBD2 agrees at 10 bases. The V and J ends lost 3 bases and 0 bases, in that order; junction bases with no gene match: 8. Germline V gene data show CDR1 as KGHSH and CDR2 as LQKENI. The CDR3 has 18 residues. This CDR3 reads CASSPWLAGESSYNEQFF. The CDR3 DNA sequence: TGTGCCAGCTCACCCTGGCTAGCGGGAGAGAGCTCCTACAATGAGCAGTTCTTC.

The count of this clonotype is one. This is likely a read error, given that the CDR3 carries no conserved phenylalanine or tryptophan at its end. V usage is TRBV20-1 and J usage is TRBJ1-5; a possible D gene is TRBD1 (5 bases). V lost 1 base, J lost 2 bases, and 12 bases lay in between. This CDR3 has 15 amino acids. Looked up from germline, CDR1 is DFQATT and CDR2 is SNEGSKA (reference sequence). The CDR3 is CSARAGGKGNQPQHV. The CDR3 nucleotides are TGCAGTGCTAGAGCCGGGGGAAAGGGCAATCAGCCCCAGCATGTT.

The genes are TRBV12-3 or TRBV12-4 and TRBJ2-6, with TRBD1 as a possible D gene (5 bases). The CDR3 spans 18 residues. V was cut by 1 base and J by 0 bases, with 13 bases left in between. The CDR3 DNA reads TGTGCCAGCAGTTTAGAGGTGGGGCTCTCCTCTGGGGCCAACGTCCTGACTTTC. It codes for CASSLEVGLSSGANVLTF.

This clonotype was counted between two and nine times. This chain uses TRBV20-1 with TRBJ2-1; 7 bases map to TRBD2. The CDR3 totals 14 residues. Germline V lookup: CDR1 DFQATT, CDR2 SNEGSKA (reference sequence). The V gene end was trimmed by 6 bases and the J gene end by 1 base; junction bases not matched to a gene: 6. The CDR3 DNA is TGCAGTGCCGCGGGCGGGAGTTCCTACAATGAGCAGTTCTTC. As protein: CSAAGGSSYNEQFF.

This clonotype was detected ten times or more. The rearrangement links TRBV12-5 to TRBJ2-1, with TRBD2 identical over 11 bases. The CDR3 spans 19 residues. The J segment lost 2 bases and the V segment lost 1 base, leaving 10 bases of the junction unmatched. CDR1 LGHNT and CDR2 FRNRAP come from the germline V gene. The CDR3 bases are TGTGCTAGTGGTTTGGGGGGGACTAGCGGCAACCTTGCCTACAATGAGCAGTTCTTC. Translated, it gives CASGLGGTSGNLAYNEQFF.

The V and J genes are TRBV2 and TRBJ2-1; TRBD2 matches 12 bases. The CDR3 is 14 amino acids. The germline V gene encodes CDR1 SNHLY and CDR2 FYNNEI. V lost 8 bases and J lost 7; bases outside the gene matches: 6. CDR3 in DNA: TGTGCCAGCCCCCCAGGACTAGCGGGAAATGAGCAGTTCTTC. It codes for CASPPGLAGNEQFF.

The V gene is TRBV6-2 or TRBV6-3, the J gene TRBJ2-7; 10 bases align to TRBD2. Per the germline V gene, CDR1 is MNHEY and CDR2 is SVGEGT. The V segment lost 4 bases and the J segment 7 bases; nucleotides outside the gene matches: 10. The CDR3 is made up of 15 amino acids. This chain's CDR3 is CASSSPGLASEEQYF. DNA of the CDR3: TGTGCCAGCAGTTCCCCGGGACTAGCGTCAGAAGAGCAGTACTTC.